The 31 T cell receptor beta chains listed next were all sequenced from one sample in a study of molecular identifiers for immune sequencing clone quantification. TCRdb used MiXCR to reprocess the PCR reads, holding one entry per CDR3 protein. Of some 94,000 distinct CDR3 sequences in the sample, nearly 25% were seen once. Source material: naive CD8+ T cells from blood, with Jurkat cell RNA spiked in. As for subset: FACS-sorted CD8+CD4-CCR7+CD45RA+ naive T cells. These TCRs come from a human donor in good health. Some libraries in this study had Jurkat cell RNA spiked in.

With regard to this clonotype: Possible read error: a much larger clone is one base away. The chain carries TRBV12-3 or TRBV12-4 and TRBJ2-3; tentative D call: TRBD1 (5 bases). The last part of the DNA fits TRBJ1-5 better; the J call may be wrong. The CDR3 has 13 amino acids. The CDR3 DNA reads as TGTGCCAGCAGTTGGGGGAACACAGATACGCAGCATTTT. It codes for CASSWGNTDTQHF.

This clonotype was observed many times. The gene calls are TRBV4-3 and TRBJ1-6; D not resolved. Looked up from germline, CDR1 is LGHNA and CDR2 is YSLEER. This CDR3 is 18 amino acids long. V shed 1 base and J shed 2 bases, with 15 bases lying between them. CDR3 sequence (DNA): TGCGCCAGCAGCCAAGGCCGGGTGAAAAGACCCTATAATTCACCCCTCCACTTT. Translated: CASSQGRVKRPYNSPLHF.

This clonotype was counted ten times or more. This chain links TRBV6-5 with TRBJ2-3; D possibly uses TRBD1 or TRBD2 (6 bases each). Germline V gene lookup returns CDR1 MNHEY and CDR2 SVGAGI. The V end lost 0 bases, the J end lost 1 base, and 11 bases lay between the germline ends. The CDR3 extends over 16 amino acids. CDR3 residues: CASSYSPEGGTDTQYF. The CDR3 DNA sequence: TGTGCCAGCAGTTACTCCCCGGAGGGGGGCACAGATACGCAGTATTTT.

This clonotype was seen only a few times. Here the CDR3 DNA reads TGTGCCAGCAGCCCGGGACCCCTTCGGTCGGCTTTCTTT. It translates to CASSPGPLRSAFF. V gene TRBV11-2 combines with J gene TRBJ1-1; possible D gene TRBD1, 5 bases. Per the germline V gene, CDR1 is SGHAT and CDR2 is FQNNGV. This CDR3 has 13 amino acids. Trimming stripped 5 bases from V and 11 bases from J, with 18 bases between.

This clonotype was counted at least ten times. V gene TRBV29-1 combines with J gene TRBJ2-3; D not resolved. Germline CDR1 is SQVTM and CDR2 is ANQGSEA. V was clipped by 0 bases and J by 4 bases, with 8 bases between them. This CDR3 has 13 amino acids. CDR3 loop: CSVEDLGADTQYF. The DNA of the CDR3 is TGCAGCGTTGAAGATCTTGGGGCAGATACGCAGTATTTT.

The table lists this clonotype with a few counts. V and J are TRBV7-8 and TRBJ2-1; 10 bases map to TRBD2. Germline CDR1 reads SGHVS; CDR2 reads FQNEAQ. The V gene end was trimmed by 5 bases and the J gene end by 3 bases; junction bases not matched to a gene: 7. This CDR3 comprises 16 residues. In nucleotides, the CDR3 is TGTGCCAGCAGCCATCGTAGACTAGCGGGCTACAATGAGCAGTTCTTC. As protein: CASSHRRLAGYNEQFF.

The chain recombines TRBV19 with TRBJ1-1, with 10 bases lining up with TRBD1. The CDR3 has 14 amino acids. Trimming removed 4 bases from V and 5 bases from J; junction bases left unmatched: 4. CDR1 is LNHDA and CDR2 is SQIVND in the germline V gene (reference sequence). CDR3 DNA: TGTGCCAGTAGTAGACAGGGGGCTGAGACTGAAGCTTTCTTT. This encodes CASSRQGAETEAFF.

The gene calls are TRBV27 and TRBJ2-1, with unresolved D. From germline, CDR1 is MNHEY and CDR2 SMNVEV (reference sequence). This CDR3 region has 14 residues. With 4 bases removed from V and 8 bases from J, the gap between germline ends came to 15 bases. DNA of the CDR3: TGTGCCAGCAGTTCGGTAGAGGCCCCACATGAGCAGTTCTTC. It specifies CASSSVEAPHEQFF.

Of note for this clonotype: A much more abundant neighbour one base away suggests this may be a read error. The chain couples TRBV24-1 to TRBJ2-1; 10 bases agree with TRBD2. The CDR3 has 13 residues. In germline, CDR1 is KGHDR, CDR2 SFDVKD. The CDR3 is CATTSGSLGEQSF. In DNA, the CDR3 is TGTGCCACCACTAGCGGGAGCTTAGGTGAGCAGTCCTTC.

This clonotype has a count of ten or more. The chain combines TRBV4-1 with TRBJ2-7; 8 bases match TRBD2. J lost 1 base, V lost 6 bases, and 5 bases had no gene match. The CDR3 is 14 amino acids. Germline lookup yields CDR1 MGHRA and CDR2 YSYEKL. CDR3 DNA sequence: TGCGCCAGCAGTCCAGGACTAGCATCCTACGAGCAGTACTTC. Protein: CASSPGLASYEQYF.

This clonotype appeared many times. The rearrangement joins TRBV28 to TRBJ2-7; tentatively, D is TRBD1 or TRBD2 (5 bases each). V lost 5 bases and J lost 5, with 10 bases in between. The CDR3 totals 12 residues. Germline CDR1 MDHEN, CDR2 SYDVKM. The CDR3 spells CASSQLGDEQYF. In nucleotides, the CDR3 is TGTGCCAGCAGTCAACTGGGGGACGAGCAGTACTTC.

This clonotype was seen only a few times. The rearrangement links TRBV9 to TRBJ2-7, with D perhaps assigned TRBD1 or TRBD2 (7 bases each). The CDR3 loop spans 15 amino acids. The V end was cut by 4 bases, the J end by 2 bases, with 16 bases between. In germline, CDR1 is SGDLS, CDR2 YYNGEE. CDR3 DNA sequence: TGTGCCAGCAGCTCAGGGGGGGACACTGCCTACGAGCAGTACTTC. Translated: CASSSGGDTAYEQYF.

This clonotype turned up a few times. The V and J genes are TRBV29-1 and TRBJ2-5, with 7 bases identical to TRBD2. This CDR3 is built from 12 residues. V lost 3 bases to trimming and J lost 5 bases; unmatched junction nucleotides: 3. CDR1 and CDR2 from the germline V gene are SQVTM and ANQGSEA. For the CDR3, the DNA is TGCAGCGTTGACCCTAGCGGCGAGACCCAGTACTTC. Protein product: CSVDPSGETQYF.

This clonotype was detected many times. V and J are TRBV28 and TRBJ2-7, with 8 bases lining up with TRBD1. CDR3 length: 14 amino acids. Germline V gene lookup returns CDR1 MDHEN and CDR2 SYDVKM. The ends lost 7 bases at V and 2 bases at J; junction bases unmatched: 7. DNA of the CDR3: TGTGCCAGCACCGAAAGGACAGGGCCCTACGAGCAGTACTTC. It specifies CASTERTGPYEQYF.

The chain couples TRBV20-1 to TRBJ2-2; 7 bases match TRBD1. Germline-derived CDR1 and CDR2 are DFQATT and SNEGSKA (reference sequence). The CDR3 has 16 amino acids. V dropped 4 bases and J dropped 2; count of bases not matched to a gene: 10. The CDR3 sequence is CSATPRGRSNTGELFF. Here the CDR3 DNA reads TGCAGTGCTACCCCTAGGGGGCGAAGTAACACCGGGGAGCTGTTTTTT.

This clonotype was counted ten times or more. V gene TRBV4-2 combines with J gene TRBJ2-3, with 10 bases fitting TRBD2. The V and J ends lost 2 bases and 4 bases, in that order; junction bases with no gene match: 6. CDR3 length equals 16 residues. The V gene's germline CDR1 is LGHNA and CDR2 YNFKEQ. The CDR3 bases are TGTGCCAGCAGCCAACGGACTAGCGGACCCTCAGATACGCAGTATTTT. Residues: CASSQRTSGPSDTQYF.

Concerning this clonotype: With a much larger clone just one base away, this may be a read error. The rearrangement joins TRBV27 to TRBJ2-1; 9 bases are a match to TRBD2. V trimming: 5 bases; J trimming: 9 bases; junction bases outside the gene matches: 8. The germline V gene has CDR1 MNHEY and CDR2 SMNVEV (reference sequence). This CDR3 has 14 amino acids. CDR3 nucleotides: TGTGCCAGCAGTATATACGCGGGAGGGGGTGAGCAGTTCTTC. Residues: CASSIYAGGGEQFF.

The rearrangement uses TRBV11-2 and TRBJ2-3, with TRBD2 as a possible D gene (7 bases). The CDR3 consists of 17 residues. Trimming removed 5 bases at V and 2 bases at J, with 20 bases between. CDR1 is SGHAT, CDR2 FQNNGV, per germline. This chain's CDR3 is CASSPGGGGPYTDTQYF. CDR3 DNA: TGTGCCAGCAGCCCGGGTGGGGGGGGGCCCTACACAGATACGCAGTATTTT.

There are many counts of this clonotype. The chain has TRBV5-6 and TRBJ1-4; 7 bases align to TRBD1. The V gene's germline CDR1 is SGHDT and CDR2 YYEEEE. V was pared by 1 base and J by 8 bases, with 14 bases of the junction left unmatched. The CDR3 contains 17 residues. The CDR3, as DNA: TGTGCCAGCAGCTTGTTTGCCAAACAGGGGCCTGAAGAAAAACTGTTTTTT. Translation gives CASSLFAKQGPEEKLFF.

Only a few counts were recorded for this clonotype. A much larger clone lies one base from this, so it may be a read error. The V and J genes are TRBV12-3 or TRBV12-4 and TRBJ2-3, with D perhaps TRBD1 (6 bases). The DNA end favors TRBJ1-5, so the J call may be wrong. The CDR3 totals 16 residues. CDR3 nucleotide sequence: TGTGCCAGCAGTCCCTACAGGGCCGTTAACCTAGATACGCAGCATTTT. This sequence encodes CASSPYRAVNLDTQHF.

CDR3 amino acids: CASSYSKADTQYF. Written as DNA, the CDR3 is TGTGCCAGCAGTTACTCGAAAGCAGATACGCAGTATTTT. The chain uses TRBV6-5 and TRBJ2-3; D gene uncertain. Trimming shortened V by 0 bases and J by 4 bases, and 5 bases separated the two germline ends. Germline V gene lookup returns CDR1 MNHEY and CDR2 SVGAGI. There are 13 residues in the CDR3.

CDR3 loop: CASSLNAATVNAGELFF. The CDR3 coding sequence is TGTGCCAGCAGTTTGAATGCGGCCACAGTCAACGCCGGGGAGCTGTTTTTT. The rearrangement links TRBV12-3 or TRBV12-4 to TRBJ2-2, with D unresolved. With 3 bases removed from V and 6 bases from J, the gap between germline ends came to 20 bases. CDR3 length: 17 amino acids.

This clonotype appeared many times. The genes are TRBV7-9 and TRBJ2-7, with a tentative D call TRBD1 (7 bases). V was shortened by 1 base and J by 2 bases, with 15 bases between the two germline ends. This CDR3 contains 16 residues. CDR1 is SEHNR and CDR2 is FQNEAQ in the germline V gene (reference sequence). CDR3: CASSLVQAGGPYEQYF. The CDR3 nucleotides read TGTGCCAGCAGCTTAGTCCAGGCAGGGGGGCCCTACGAGCAGTACTTC. Variable domain in full (rest from reference TRBV7-9 and TRBJ2-7): DTGVSQNPRHKITKRGQNVTFRCDPISEHNRLYWYRQTLGQGPEFLTYFQNEAQLEKSRLLSDRFSAERPKGSFSTLEIQRTEQGDSAMYLCASSLVQAGGPYEQYFGPGTRLTVT.

To note about this clonotype: A far larger clone lies a single base away; this is likely a read error. V is TRBV19 and J is TRBJ1-5; no clear D. CDR3 length equals 13 residues. Germline CDR1 LNHDA, CDR2 SQIVND (reference sequence). The CDR3 here is CTSSPGGNQPQHF. DNA for the CDR3: TGTACCAGTAGTCCAGGCGGGAATCAGCCCCAGCATTTT.

As concerns this clonotype: This may arise from a read error, as a much more abundant clone is one base away. The chain employs TRBV7-9 and TRBJ1-5, with D possibly being TRBD1 (6 bases). CDR1 is SEHNR, CDR2 FQNEAQ, per germline (reference sequence). The CDR3 consists of 14 residues. The CDR3 DNA is TGTGCCAGCGGCTTGGGGGGGGCTGGTCAGCCCCAGCATTTT. This encodes CASGLGGAGQPQHF.

This clonotype appeared a few times. The J gene is TRBJ2-7, the V gene TRBV3-1; D is unclear. Trimming removed 0 bases from V and 0 bases from J, with 6 bases in between. There are 14 residues in the CDR3. Germline CDR1 reads LGHDT; CDR2 reads YNNKEL (reference sequence). The CDR3 nucleotides read TGTGCCAGCAGCCAAGAATTGAGCTCCTACGAGCAGTACTTC. The encoded protein is CASSQELSSYEQYF.

A remark on this clonotype: One junction end disagrees with the germline gene, perhaps due to a read error. The chain carries TRBV12-3 or TRBV12-4 and TRBJ2-5; 8 positions match TRBD1. This CDR3 has 15 amino acids. In DNA form, the CDR3 reads TGTGCCAGCAGTTTAGCGCCAACAGGGGGAGAGACCCGGTACTTC. Its translation is CASSLAPTGGETRYF.

The table lists this clonotype with a few counts. The chain links TRBV4-1 to TRBJ2-3; D might be TRBD2 (5 bases). The CDR3 length is 14 residues. Germline-derived CDR1 and CDR2 are MGHRA and YSYEKL. The ends were cut back, 2 bases at V and 4 bases at J, with 10 bases in the middle. CDR3 nucleotide sequence: TGCGCCAGCAGCCAAAGACAAGCGGCAGATACGCAGTATTTT. It translates to CASSQRQAADTQYF.

In regard to this clonotype: A read error may produce the germline difference seen at one junction end. The chain uses TRBV5-3 and TRBJ2-7, with TRBD2 matching 10 bases. TRBV5-3 is sorted into the ORF group, with uncertain function. The CDR3 consists of 16 residues. The CDR3: CASSLAVGLAGVQQYF. In DNA, the CDR3 is TGTGCCAGCAGCTTGGCAGTTGGCCTAGCGGGAGTACAGCAGTACTTC.

Ten or more counts support this clonotype. DNA of the CDR3: TGTGCCAGCAGCCCATCTATGGGACAGACGAATCAGCCCCAGCATTTT. Translated: CASSPSMGQTNQPQHF. The J gene is TRBJ1-5, the V gene TRBV6-5, with 7 bases identical to TRBD1. Germline assignment: CDR1 MNHEY and CDR2 SVGAGI. The trim removed 6 bases at V and 4 bases at J, leaving 12 bases unmatched. This CDR3 spans 16 amino acids.

This clonotype appeared many times. This rearrangement joins TRBV19 to TRBJ1-2; D gene ambiguous. The germline V and J ends were trimmed by 3 bases and 4 bases, with 15 bases remaining between them. CDR1 and CDR2 (germline): LNHDA, SQIVND (reference sequence). This CDR3 has 15 amino acids. CDR3: CASSMVAGYGYGYTF. The CDR3 DNA reads as TGTGCCAGTAGTATGGTGGCAGGCTATGGCTATGGCTACACCTTC. Filled out from reference TRBV19 and TRBJ1-2, the complete variable domain reads DGGITQSPKYLFRKEGQNVTLSCEQNLNHDAMYWYRQDPGQGLRLIYYSQIVNDFQKGDIAEGYSVSREKKESFPLTVTSAQKNPTAFYLCASSMVAGYGYGYTFGSGTRLTVV.